This passage covers 12 T cell receptor beta chains from one sample sequenced in a study of T cell responses to AZD1222 COVID-19 vaccine. The table came from immunoSEQ multiplex PCR; TCRdb's copy has only in-frame clones and leaves some out. The table lists approximately 190,000 clones, around 90% of them singletons. This specimen consisted of peripheral blood, obtained on day 0 of AZD1222 vaccination. All receptors derive from an adult in good health.

This rearrangement joins TRBV2 to TRBJ1-1; maybe TRBD1 (5 bases). Trimming cost V 5 bases and J 0 bases, with 13 bases left between them. This CDR3 region has 15 residues. Germline values: CDR1 SNHLY, CDR2 FYNNEI. As DNA, the CDR3 is TGTGCCAGCAGTTCGGCAGGGCCGATGAACACTGAAGCTTTCTTT. Translated: CASSSAGPMNTEAFF.

This rearrangement joins TRBV9 to TRBJ2-3, with 7 nucleotides matching TRBD2. Germline CDR1 and CDR2: SGDLS and YYNGEE. J gave up 0 bases and V 2 bases, and 15 bases lay outside the gene matches. The CDR3 runs 19 residues. CDR3 DNA: TGTGCCAGCAGCGTCTTAGGACTAGTGGGGGATTCTAGCACAGATACGCAGTATTTT. This gives the protein CASSVLGLVGDSSTDTQYF. Using reference TRBV9 and TRBJ2-3 for the parts outside the CDR3, the full variable domain is DSGVTQTPKHLITATGQRVTLRCSPRSGDLSVYWYQQSLDQGLQFLIQYYNGEERAKGNILERFSAQQFPDLHSELNLSSLELGDSALYFCASSVLGLVGDSSTDTQYFGPGTRLTVL.

This clone came up once. This chain connects TRBV6-5 to TRBJ1-2, with TRBD1 as a possible D gene (5 bases). This CDR3 has 13 residues. Germline V CDR1 and CDR2: MNHEY, SVGAGI. Trimming cost V 0 bases and J 8 bases, with 10 bases left between them. CDR3 amino acids: CASSYSQGRGYTF. The DNA for the CDR3 is TGTGCCAGCAGTTACTCCCAGGGTAGGGGCTACACCTTC.

This rearrangement joins TRBV6-2 or TRBV6-3 to TRBJ2-5; weak D call: TRBD2 (6 bases). V was cut by 1 base and J by 3 bases, with 12 bases left in between. This CDR3 has 15 residues. Looked up from germline, CDR1 is MNHEY and CDR2 is SVGEGT. CDR3 sequence (DNA): TGTGCCAGCAGTTACTTTCCGGGGGTGAAAGAGACCCAGTACTTC. This translates into CASSYFPGVKETQYF.

The rearrangement joins TRBV24-1 to TRBJ1-4, with unresolved D. This CDR3 comprises 12 residues. Trimming stripped 5 bases from V and 5 bases from J, with 5 bases between. Germline values: CDR1 KGHDR, CDR2 SFDVKD. CDR3 protein: CATSARNEKLFF. In nucleotides, the CDR3 is TGTGCCACCAGTGCCCGAAATGAAAAACTGTTTTTT.

V gene TRBV7-3 combines with J gene TRBJ1-2; D gene unclear. Germline V gene sequence: CDR1 SGHTA, CDR2 FQGTGA. The germline V and J ends were trimmed by 4 bases and 8 bases, with 14 bases remaining between them. CDR3 length: 13 amino acids. The CDR3 nucleotides read TGTGCCAGCAGCTCCGGAAGCGGGGAAGGCTACACCTTC. Translation gives CASSSGSGEGYTF.

Turning to this clone: Other DNA sequences from this sample encode an identical CDR3 as well. The chain joins TRBV6-5 to TRBJ1-2; no clear D gene. V lost 0 bases and J 5 bases, leaving 7 bases between the germline ends. The CDR3 covers 13 residues. Germline lookup yields CDR1 MNHEY and CDR2 SVGAGI. The CDR3: CASSYSTGYGYTF. CDR3 in DNA: TGTGCCAGCAGTTACTCGACCGGGTATGGCTACACCTTC.

The chain combines TRBV15 with TRBJ2-1, with 7 positions matching TRBD2. Per germline, CDR1 LNHNV and CDR2 YYDKDF (reference sequence). This CDR3 region has 13 residues. V lost 6 bases to trimming and J lost 5 bases; unmatched junction nucleotides: 4. This chain's CDR3 is CATSAGDNNEQFF. The DNA of the CDR3 is TGTGCCACCAGTGCGGGGGATAACAATGAGCAGTTCTTC. Based on the CDR3 plus reference TRBV15 and TRBJ2-1, the full variable domain is DAMVIQNPRYQVTQFGKPVTLSCSQTLNHNVMYWYQQKSSQAPKLLFHYYDKDFNNEADTPDNFQSRRPNTSFCFLDIRSPGLGDTAMYLCATSAGDNNEQFFGPGTRLTVL.

The chain combines TRBV6-2 or TRBV6-3 with TRBJ2-5; TRBD1 or TRBD2 may be the D gene (5 bases each). Germline V gene lookup returns CDR1 MNHEY and CDR2 SVGEGT. Trimming pared 2 bases from V and 5 bases from J, leaving 18 bases between. The CDR3 is 16 amino acids. The CDR3 protein is CASSYAPGPRGETQYF. DNA of the CDR3: TGTGCCAGCAGTTACGCCCCGGGGCCCCGCGGCGAGACCCAGTACTTC.

The V call is TRBV7-3, the J call TRBJ2-7; D gene uncertain. The V gene lost 0 bases and the J gene lost 6 bases, with 9 bases spanning the gap. The CDR3 length is 13 residues. Germline assignment: CDR1 SGHTA and CDR2 FQGTGA. The CDR3 protein is CASSLTPRGEQYF. The CDR3 DNA is TGTGCCAGCAGCTTAACGCCCCGCGGCGAGCAGTACTTC.

The J gene is TRBJ1-2, the V gene TRBV4-1; unclear D gene. Germline CDR1 reads MGHRA; CDR2 reads YSYEKL. The CDR3 is 17 amino acids. V lost 7 bases and J 4 bases, leaving 25 bases between the germline ends. The CDR3 DNA follows: TGCGCCAGCACCTCCGGGGAAAGAGGGAATCCCACCTATGGCTACACCTTC. It translates to CASTSGERGNPTYGYTF.

The rearrangement joins TRBV21-1 to TRBJ1-4; the D call TRBD1 from the table was never checked on the DNA. TRBV21-1 is described as a pseudogene. The CDR3 spans 15 residues. This CDR3 reads CASSAPGQGAEKLFF. The CDR3 DNA sequence: TGTGCCAGCAGCGCCCCGGGACAGGGCGCTGAAAAACTGTTTTTT.